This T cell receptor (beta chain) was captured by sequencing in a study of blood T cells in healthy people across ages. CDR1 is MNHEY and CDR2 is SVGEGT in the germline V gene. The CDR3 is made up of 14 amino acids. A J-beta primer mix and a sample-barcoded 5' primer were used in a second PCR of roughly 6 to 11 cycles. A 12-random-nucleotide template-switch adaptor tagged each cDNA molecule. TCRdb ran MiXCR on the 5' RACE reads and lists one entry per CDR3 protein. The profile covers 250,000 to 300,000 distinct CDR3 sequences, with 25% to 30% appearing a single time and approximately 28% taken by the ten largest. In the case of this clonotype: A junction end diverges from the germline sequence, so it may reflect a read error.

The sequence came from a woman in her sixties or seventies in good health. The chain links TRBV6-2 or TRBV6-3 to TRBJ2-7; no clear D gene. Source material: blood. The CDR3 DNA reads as TGTGCCAGCAGTTACTCGAACGGATTCTACGAGCAGTGCTTC. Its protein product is CASSYSNGFYEQCF.